What follows are 21 T cell receptor beta chains derived from one specimen sequenced in a study of blood T cells in healthy people across ages. The authors ran a second PCR of roughly 6 to 12 cycles using a sample-barcoded 5' primer and a J-beta primer mix. TCRdb redid the calling of the 5' RACE reads with MiXCR, one entry per CDR3 protein. The table lists about a million distinct CDR3 sequences, 30% to 40% of them singletons. Sequences were obtained from blood. These receptor sequences come from a man aged 18-30 years in good health.

CDR3 residues: CASRPSSNEAFF. The CDR3 coding sequence is TGCGCCAGCAGGCCATCGAGTAATGAAGCTTTCTTT. J is TRBJ1-1 and V is TRBV5-1; D remains ambiguous. The CDR3 is 12 residues long. V lost 5 bases and J 7 bases, leaving 12 bases between the germline ends. CDR1 is SGHRS and CDR2 is YFSETQ in the germline V gene.

This chain uses TRBV7-2 with TRBJ1-2; D gene ambiguous. The CDR3 extends over 14 amino acids. V was pared by 1 base and J by 8 bases, with 14 bases between. Germline V gene sequence: CDR1 SGHTA, CDR2 FQGNSA. CDR3 DNA: TGTGCCAGCAGCTTAGATCCGGGGTATGACGGCTACACCTTC. Its translation is CASSLDPGYDGYTF.

This sequence joins TRBV7-2 and TRBJ1-2; tentatively, D is TRBD1 (5 bases). Per the germline V gene, CDR1 is SGHTA and CDR2 is FQGNSA. Trimming cost V 5 bases and J 4 bases, with 17 bases left between them. There are 15 residues in the CDR3. The CDR3 bases are TGTGCCAGCAGCCAACCGAAAAAAGACAGCTATGGCTACACCTTC. Translating gives CASSQPKKDSYGYTF.

The chain has TRBV12-3 or TRBV12-4 and TRBJ1-1, with D tentatively TRBD1 (5 bases). This CDR3 spans 14 amino acids. V dropped 3 bases and J dropped 6 bases, with 14 bases sitting between them. The CDR3 DNA sequence: TGTGCCAGCAGTTTTATTATGGGGGGGGCTGAAGCTTTCTTT. Translation: CASSFIMGGAEAFF.

The CDR3 reads CSAGGGGGGEKLFF. The CDR3 bases are TGCAGTGCTGGAGGAGGCGGTGGAGGTGAAAAACTGTTTTTT. The genes are TRBV20-1 and TRBJ1-4; D is undetermined. V gave up 5 bases and J gave up 7 bases, with 17 bases separating them. The germline CDR1 and CDR2 sequences are DFQATT and SNEGSKA (reference sequence). The CDR3 is 14 amino acids.

This clonotype appeared a few times. The V call is TRBV9, the J call TRBJ1-1; D gene unclear. V dropped 0 bases and J dropped 2 bases, with 14 bases sitting between them. The CDR3 is 16 amino acids. Per germline, CDR1 SGDLS and CDR2 YYNGEE. CDR3 bases: TGTGCCAGCAGCGTAGAGACCTCGGGCGCAAACACTGAAGCTTTCTTT. The encoded protein is CASSVETSGANTEAFF.

This chain uses TRBV5-1 with TRBJ1-4; maybe TRBD1 (5 bases). Trimming pared 5 bases from V and 7 bases from J, leaving 12 bases between. This CDR3 is built from 13 residues. Germline CDR1 reads SGHRS; CDR2 reads YFSETQ. The CDR3 nucleotides read TGCGCCAGCAGGGAAGGGACGGTTGAAAAACTGTTTTTT. Its translation: CASREGTVEKLFF.

V usage is TRBV11-2 and J usage is TRBJ2-1, with D unclear. Germline CDR1 and CDR2: SGHAT and FQNNGV. V was shortened by 5 bases and J by 0 bases, with 11 bases between the two germline ends. CDR3 length: 15 amino acids. The CDR3 region is CASSPSEYSYNEQFF. CDR3 sequence (DNA): TGTGCCAGCAGCCCATCGGAATACTCCTACAATGAGCAGTTCTTC.

The chain uses TRBV7-9 and TRBJ1-1, with D hard to call. The CDR3 has 12 amino acids. Germline-derived CDR1 and CDR2 are SEHNR and FQNEAQ (reference sequence). V was clipped by 6 bases and J by 3 bases, with 8 bases between them. In nucleotides, the CDR3 is TGTGCCAGCAGGACGGGGTACACTGAAGCTTTCTTT. It codes for CASRTGYTEAFF.

The chain links TRBV7-9 to TRBJ1-5; no definite D call. The germline V gene has CDR1 SEHNR and CDR2 FQNEAQ (reference sequence). Trimming removed 1 base at V and 6 bases at J, with 7 bases between. The CDR3 covers 13 residues. The CDR3 here is CASSLENGQPQHF. In DNA, the CDR3 is TGTGCCAGCAGCTTAGAGAACGGTCAGCCCCAGCATTTT.

V usage is TRBV2 and J usage is TRBJ2-5; tentatively, D is TRBD2 (6 bases). V lost 7 bases and J lost 11, with 14 bases in between. The length of the CDR3 is 11 residues. Germline V gene data show CDR1 as SNHLY and CDR2 as FYNNEI. CDR3 sequence (DNA): TGTGCCAGCAATCGGGGAGGTGAGCAGTACTTC. Protein sequence: CASNRGGEQYF. The complete variable domain, with remaining parts taken from reference TRBV2 and TRBJ2-5, reads EPEVTQTPSHQVTQMGQEVILRCVPISNHLYFYWYRQILGQKVEFLVSFYNNEISEKSEIFDDQFSVERPDGSNFTLKIRSTKLEDSAMYFCASNRGGEQYFGPGTRLLVL.

This clonotype was seen a handful of times. J is TRBJ2-3 and V is TRBV24-1; tentatively, D is TRBD1 (5 bases). Trimming removed 7 bases at V and 2 bases at J, with 6 bases between. The CDR3 runs to 12 residues. CDR1 and CDR2 from the germline V gene are KGHDR and SFDVKD. The CDR3 is CATRGDTDTQYF. As DNA, the CDR3 is TGTGCCACCAGAGGGGACACAGATACGCAGTATTTT.

The table lists this clonotype with a few counts. The chain carries TRBV7-2 and TRBJ2-5, with a tentative D call TRBD2 (7 bases). This CDR3 spans 11 amino acids. In germline, CDR1 is SGHTA, CDR2 FQGNSA. V dropped 5 bases and J dropped 12 bases, with 13 bases sitting between them. The CDR3 nucleotides are TGTGCCAGCAGCGGGGGGGCTAATAAGTACTTC. Translated: CASSGGANKYF. The entire variable domain, with the rest obtained from reference TRBV7-2 and TRBJ2-5, is as follows: GAGVSQSPSNKVTEKGKDVELRCDPISGHTALYWYRQSLGQGLEFLIYFQGNSAPDKSGLPSDRFSAERTGGSVSTLTIQRTQQEDSAVYLCASSGGANKYFGPGTRLLVL.

The chain links TRBV6-2 or TRBV6-3 to TRBJ1-5; the D gene is possibly TRBD1 (5 bases). The germline gives CDR1 MNHEY, CDR2 SVGEGT. This CDR3 is built from 13 residues. V lost 10 bases to trimming and J lost 8 bases, with 18 bases between them. CDR3 bases: TGTGCCACCTGCGGACACCGGTCGGAGCCCCAGCATTTT. This gives the protein CATCGHRSEPQHF.

The chain employs TRBV20-1 and TRBJ1-1; no definite D call. In germline, CDR1 is DFQATT, CDR2 SNEGSKA (reference sequence). The CDR3 has 13 residues. Trimming stripped 6 bases from V and 3 bases from J, with 14 bases between. The CDR3 here is CSARAEGDTEAFF. Here the CDR3 DNA reads TGCAGTGCGCGTGCTGAAGGTGACACTGAAGCTTTCTTT.

For the CDR3, the DNA is TGCGCCAGCAGCTTGGGTGGGGACAGGGCTTCGTATGGCTACACCTTC. It is translated as CASSLGGDRASYGYTF. The chain uses TRBV5-1 and TRBJ1-2; 9 nucleotides align to TRBD1. The CDR3 is made up of 16 amino acids. After removal of 0 bases from V and 5 bases from J, the junction contained 8 bases not matched to a gene. CDR1 SGHRS and CDR2 YFSETQ come from the germline V gene.

V and J are TRBV12-3 or TRBV12-4 and TRBJ2-3; D perhaps matches TRBD2 (6 bases). Trimming removed 6 bases at V and 2 bases at J, with 18 bases between. The CDR3 is 16 amino acids. This CDR3 reads CASSHRDSGSTDTQYF. CDR3 coding DNA: TGTGCCAGCAGCCATCGGGACTCCGGTTCCACAGATACGCAGTATTTT.

The V and J genes are TRBV5-1 and TRBJ2-3; tentatively, D is TRBD2 (5 bases). Germline CDR1 SGHRS, CDR2 YFSETQ. Trimming left V 4 bases short and J 3 bases short, with 18 bases between. This CDR3 is built from 16 residues. The CDR3 sequence is CASSMIRRADTDTQYF. The CDR3 DNA reads TGCGCCAGCAGCATGATACGTCGAGCGGATACAGATACGCAGTATTTT.

This clonotype occurred a few times. V and J are TRBV3-1 and TRBJ1-2; D is perhaps TRBD1 (5 bases). V lost 3 bases and J lost 4, with 21 bases in between. The CDR3 has 17 residues. Germline assignment: CDR1 LGHDT and CDR2 YNNKEL (reference sequence). Written as DNA, the CDR3 is TGTGCCAGCAGCCAGGATAAGCGGACCGACAGTCGCTATGGCTACACCTTC. Translated, it gives CASSQDKRTDSRYGYTF.

This clonotype was seen ten or more times. The chain recombines TRBV12-3 or TRBV12-4 with TRBJ2-3; 12 bases are shared with TRBD2. CDR3 size: 14 residues. V gave up 6 bases and J gave up 4 bases; unmatched junction bases: 2. Here the CDR3 reads CASRTSGGADTQYF. In DNA form, the CDR3 reads TGTGCCAGCAGGACTAGCGGGGGCGCAGATACGCAGTATTTT.

This clonotype was picked up a small number of times. The genes are TRBV10-3 and TRBJ1-2; 7 nucleotides align to TRBD1. The CDR3 has 13 residues. Per germline, CDR1 ENHRY and CDR2 SYGVKD. V gave up 6 bases and J gave up 7 bases; unmatched junction bases: 8. For the CDR3, the DNA is TGTGCCATCAGCCCCACAGGGGATGGTGGCTACACCTTC. Encoded protein: CAISPTGDGGYTF.